This TCR beta chain was obtained from a study of T-cell memory formation after mild COVID-19. TCRdb recomputed calls from the 5' RACE reads with MiXCR, one row per CDR3 protein. The sample has 450,000 to 650,000 distinct CDR3 sequences, around 21% seen once. This CDR3 region has 15 residues. Germline CDR1 SNHLY, CDR2 FYNNEI. Trimming took 8 bases from V and 0 from J, leaving 17 bases between them. The receptor's source is an adult woman who had mild COVID-19 (a few samples of this study predate the infection). Cell type and time point are not known. Material for sequencing was PBMCs or a T cell subset sorted from them (not recorded which). The gene calls are TRBV2 and TRBJ2-7; D might be TRBD1 or TRBD2, each matching 5 bases. The CDR3 loop is CASCPLGDGSYEQYF. The CDR3 DNA reads as TGTGCCAGCTGCCCGCTCGGGGACGGCTCCTACGAGCAGTACTTC. Based on the CDR3 plus reference TRBV2 and TRBJ2-7, the full variable domain is EPEVTQTPSHQVTQMGQEVILRCVPISNHLYFYWYRQILGQKVEFLVSFYNNEISEKSEIFDDQFSVERPDGSNFTLKIRSTKLEDSAMYFCASCPLGDGSYEQYFGPGTRLTVT.